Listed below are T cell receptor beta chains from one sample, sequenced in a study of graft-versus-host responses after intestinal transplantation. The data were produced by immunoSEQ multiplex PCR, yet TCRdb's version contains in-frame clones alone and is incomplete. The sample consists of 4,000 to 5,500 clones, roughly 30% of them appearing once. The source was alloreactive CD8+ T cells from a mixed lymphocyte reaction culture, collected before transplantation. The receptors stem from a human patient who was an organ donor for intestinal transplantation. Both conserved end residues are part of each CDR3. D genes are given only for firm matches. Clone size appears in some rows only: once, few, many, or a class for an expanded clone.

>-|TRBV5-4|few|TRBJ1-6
CASSLVGGAGSPLHF
TGTGCCAGCAGCTTGGTCGGAGGGGCTGGTTCACCCCTCCACTTT
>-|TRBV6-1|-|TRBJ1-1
CASSTWAGVNTEAFF
TGTGCCAGCAGTACTTGGGCAGGTGTGAACACTGAAGCTTTCTTT
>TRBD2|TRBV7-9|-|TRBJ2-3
CASSLGGSGGADTQYF
TGTGCCAGCAGCTTAGGAGGTAGCGGGGGCGCAGATACGCAGTATTTT
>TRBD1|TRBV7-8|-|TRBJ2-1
CASSLSNRGNEQFF
TGTGCCAGCAGCTTAAGTAACAGGGGGAATGAGCAGTTCTTC
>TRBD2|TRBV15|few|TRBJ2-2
CATSFGTSGGNTGELFF
TGTGCCACCAGCTTCGGGACTAGCGGGGGGAACACCGGGGAGCTGTTTTTT
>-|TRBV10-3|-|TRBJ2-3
CAIRPPRTDTQYF
TGTGCCATCAGGCCCCCCAGGACAGATACGCAGTATTTT
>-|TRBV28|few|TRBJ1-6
CASSSVPPPTDGDSPLHF
TGTGCCAGCAGTTCAGTCCCTCCCCCGACAGATGGGGATTCACCCCTCCACTTT
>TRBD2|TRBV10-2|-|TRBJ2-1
CASILAGGRPYNEQFF
TGCGCCAGCATTCTAGCGGGGGGAAGACCTTACAATGAGCAGTTCTTC
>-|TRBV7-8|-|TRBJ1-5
CASSRGAEGSNQPQHF
TGTGCCAGCAGCAGGGGCGCCGAAGGGAGCAATCAGCCCCAGCATTTT
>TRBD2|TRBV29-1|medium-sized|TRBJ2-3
CSVGTSGGARTDTQYF
TGCAGCGTCGGGACTAGCGGGGGGGCCCGGACAGATACGCAGTATTTT
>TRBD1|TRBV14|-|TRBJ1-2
CASSPGQGAWDYGYTF
TGTGCCAGCAGCCCGGGACAGGGGGCTTGGGACTATGGCTACACCTTC
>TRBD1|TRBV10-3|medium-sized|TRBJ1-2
CATGQGGNYGYTF
TGTGCCACTGGACAGGGGGGTAACTATGGCTACACCTTC
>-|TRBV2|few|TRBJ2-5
CASKLGYQGEETQYF
TGTGCCAGCAAGTTAGGTTACCAAGGGGAAGAGACCCAGTACTTC
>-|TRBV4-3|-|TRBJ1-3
CASSQVSGGFNTIYF
TGCGCCAGCAGCCAAGTTTCGGGGGGTTTTAACACCATATATTTT
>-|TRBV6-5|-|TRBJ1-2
CASSYGPTGNYGYTF
TGTGCCAGCAGTTACGGGCCAACAGGAAACTATGGCTACACCTTC
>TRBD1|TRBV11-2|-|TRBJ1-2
CASSLLSRDRVGYTF
TGTGCCAGCAGCCTTCTGTCCCGGGACAGGGTTGGCTACACCTTC
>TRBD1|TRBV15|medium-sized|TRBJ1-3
CATSVDRGSGNTIYF
TGTGCCACCAGCGTGGACAGGGGGTCAGGAAACACCATATATTTT
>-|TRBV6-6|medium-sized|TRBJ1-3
CASSSAGTGNTIYF
TGTGCCAGCAGTTCCGCAGGGACTGGAAACACCATATATTTT
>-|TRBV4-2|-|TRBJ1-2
CASSQAVDSHYGYTF
TGTGCCAGCAGCCAAGCCGTGGACAGCCACTATGGCTACACCTTC
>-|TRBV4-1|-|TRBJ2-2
CASSQVRGMYTGELFF
TGCGCCAGCAGCCAAGTCAGGGGAATGTACACCGGGGAGCTGTTTTTT
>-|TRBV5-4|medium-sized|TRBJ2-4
CASGLSTGKNIQYF
TGTGCCAGCGGCCTTAGTACGGGCAAAAACATTCAGTACTTC
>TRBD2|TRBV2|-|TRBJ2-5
CASRAAARGGEETQYF
TGTGCCAGCAGGGCTGCTGCGCGGGGGGGGGAAGAGACCCAGTACTTC
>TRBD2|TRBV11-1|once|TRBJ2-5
CASSMIAGGQETQYF
TGTGCCAGCAGCATGATAGCGGGGGGGCAAGAGACCCAGTACTTC
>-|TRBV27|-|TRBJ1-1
CASRLAPQAGGVNTEAFF
TGTGCCAGCAGGTTGGCCCCACAGGCTGGGGGGGTGAACACTGAAGCTTTCTTT
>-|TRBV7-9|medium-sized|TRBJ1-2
CASSTDSKLYGYTF
TGTGCCAGCAGCACGGACAGCAAACTTTATGGCTACACCTTC
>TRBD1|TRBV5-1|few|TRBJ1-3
CASSGPDRITGNTIYF
TGCGCCAGCAGCGGCCCGGACAGGATTACTGGAAACACCATATATTTT
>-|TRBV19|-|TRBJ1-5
CASSMRDNQPQHF
TGTGCCAGTAGTATGAGGGACAATCAGCCCCAGCATTTT
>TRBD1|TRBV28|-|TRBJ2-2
CASSLYGQGANTGELFF
TGTGCCAGCAGTTTATACGGACAGGGGGCGAACACCGGGGAGCTGTTTTTT
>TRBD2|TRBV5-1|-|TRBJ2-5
CASSYETSGGAPYQETQYF
TGCGCCAGCAGCTACGAAACGTCCGGGGGGGCTCCGTACCAAGAGACCCAGTACTTC
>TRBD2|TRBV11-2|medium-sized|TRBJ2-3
CASSYGGSSTDTQYF
TGTGCCAGCAGCTACGGCGGGAGCAGCACAGATACGCAGTATTTT
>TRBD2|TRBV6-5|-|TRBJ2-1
CASSYLSGGVYEQFF
TGTGCCAGCAGTTATCTGAGCGGGGGGGTCTATGAGCAGTTCTTC
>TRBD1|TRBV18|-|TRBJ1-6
CASSPLRGRYSPLHF
TGTGCCAGCTCACCTCTAAGGGGGCGTTATTCACCCCTCCACTTT
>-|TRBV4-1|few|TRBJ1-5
CASSQGDRTTQPQHF
TGCGCCAGCAGCCAAGGTGATAGGACAACGCAGCCCCAGCATTTT
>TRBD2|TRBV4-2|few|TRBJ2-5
CASSQDLGKIAGIQETQYF
TGTGCCAGCAGCCAAGATCTGGGGAAAATAGCGGGAATTCAAGAGACCCAGTACTTC
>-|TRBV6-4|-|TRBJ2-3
CASSDSQASDTQYF
TGTGCCAGCAGTGACTCACAGGCGTCAGATACGCAGTATTTT
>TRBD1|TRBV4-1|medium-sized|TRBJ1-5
CASSHGGQGSQPQHF
TGCGCCAGCAGCCATGGGGGACAGGGTAGTCAGCCCCAGCATTTT
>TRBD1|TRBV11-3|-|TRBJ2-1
CASSKGAPGQKVHEQFF
TGTGCCAGCAGCAAAGGAGCCCCGGGACAGAAGGTCCATGAGCAGTTCTTC
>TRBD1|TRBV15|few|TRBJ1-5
CATSYNRGSNQPQHF
TGTGCCACCAGCTATAACAGGGGTTCCAATCAGCCCCAGCATTTT
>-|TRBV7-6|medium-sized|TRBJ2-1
CASSSSRWNEQFF
TGTGCCAGCAGCTCTAGCCGGTGGAATGAGCAGTTCTTC
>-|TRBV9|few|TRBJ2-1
CASSVSGGSSNEQFF
TGTGCCAGCAGCGTATCGGGGGGCAGTTCAAATGAGCAGTTCTTC
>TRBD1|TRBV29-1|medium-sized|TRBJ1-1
CSGTGGSTEAFF
TGCAGCGGTACAGGGGGCTCGACTGAAGCTTTCTTT
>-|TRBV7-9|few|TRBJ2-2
CASSSPRGGGPNTGELFF
TGTGCCAGCAGCTCCCCCCGTGGCGGGGGCCCGAACACCGGGGAGCTGTTTTTT
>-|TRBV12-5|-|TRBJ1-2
CASGLGQPFYGYTF
TGTGCTAGTGGTTTGGGACAGCCCTTCTATGGCTACACCTTC
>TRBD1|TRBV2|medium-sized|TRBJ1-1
CASRADRDTEAFF
TGTGCCAGCAGGGCGGACAGGGACACTGAAGCTTTCTTT
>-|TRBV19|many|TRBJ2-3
CASSIFGQTVTDTQYF
TGTGCCAGTAGTATTTTCGGACAGACCGTTACAGATACGCAGTATTTT
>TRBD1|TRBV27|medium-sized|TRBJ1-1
CASSSGQGAVEAFF
TGTGCCAGCAGTTCGGGACAGGGGGCGGTTGAAGCTTTCTTT
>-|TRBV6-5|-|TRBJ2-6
CASSPPGSGANVLTF
TGTGCCAGCAGCCCGCCAGGCTCTGGGGCCAACGTCCTGACTTTC